Below are 26 T cell receptor beta chains sequenced from a single sample in a study of blood T cell repertoires in COVID-19. Profiling relied on immunoSEQ multiplex PCR, and the TCRdb table lists in-frame clones only, not all of them. The sample carries some 390,000 clones, 70% to 90% recorded once. The specimen was peripheral blood. These receptors all stem from a woman aged 40-49 years with COVID-19, enrolled during active disease.

The genes are TRBV7-2 and TRBJ2-1; 13 bases align to TRBD2. The CDR3 runs 14 residues. Germline assignment: CDR1 SGHTA and CDR2 FQGNSA. V lost 2 bases, J lost 9 bases, and 1 base stayed unmatched. DNA of the CDR3: TGTGCCAGCAGCTTAACTAGCGGGAGGGCTGAGCAGTTCTTC. This encodes CASSLTSGRAEQFF.

The DNA of the CDR3 is TGCGCCAGCAGCCTCGGACAGGTTGGTCCCGCGAACACCGGGGAGCTGTTTTTT. Encoded protein: CASSLGQVGPANTGELFF. The J gene is TRBJ2-2, the V gene TRBV4-3, with 7 bases lining up with TRBD1. With V trimmed by 4 bases and J by 0 bases, 11 bases remained unmatched. Germline-derived CDR1 and CDR2 are LGHNA and YSLEER. The CDR3 length is 18 residues.

The chain recombines TRBV7-8 with TRBJ1-6; possible D gene TRBD1, 6 bases. Germline CDR1 is SGHVS and CDR2 is FQNEAQ. The CDR3 runs to 17 residues. V dropped 5 bases and J dropped 9 bases, with 23 bases sitting between them. This chain's CDR3 is CASSPYGLGGVSSPLHF. The CDR3 bases are TGTGCCAGCAGCCCTTACGGTCTTGGGGGCGTAAGTTCACCCCTCCACTTT.

This clone showed up just once. This chain connects TRBV4-2 to TRBJ1-5; a weak D match, TRBD1 (6 bases). Germline V gene data show CDR1 as LGHNA and CDR2 as YNFKEQ. This CDR3 has 14 amino acids. The germline V and J ends were trimmed by 0 bases and 3 bases, with 6 bases remaining between them. Here the CDR3 DNA reads TGTGCCAGCAGCCAAGAGGGGGCCAATCAGCCCCAGCATTTT. Translated: CASSQEGANQPQHF.

The J gene is TRBJ1-1, the V gene TRBV11-3, with D uncertain. There are 13 residues in the CDR3. V was pared by 5 bases and J by 6 bases, with 13 bases between. CDR1 and CDR2 (germline): SGHNT, YENEEA. Here the CDR3 reads CASSPETASEAFF. The CDR3 DNA sequence: TGTGCCAGCAGCCCGGAGACTGCCTCTGAAGCTTTCTTT.

V and J are TRBV12-5 and TRBJ2-1, with TRBD2 as a possible D gene (6 bases). Trimming shortened V by 6 bases and J by 0 bases, and 12 bases separated the two germline ends. Looked up from germline, CDR1 is LGHNT and CDR2 is FRNRAP. CDR3 size: 15 residues. CDR3 region: CASGIGTLSYNEQFF. Here the CDR3 DNA reads TGTGCTAGTGGGATCGGGACTCTCTCCTACAATGAGCAGTTCTTC.

The chain recombines TRBV7-2 with TRBJ2-7, with D possibly TRBD1 on 5 matching bases. Germline V CDR1 and CDR2: SGHTA, FQGNSA. Trimming cost V 1 base and J 0 bases, with 7 bases left between them. This CDR3 has 14 residues. The CDR3 here is CASSLDRYSYEQYF. CDR3 sequence (DNA): TGTGCCAGCAGCTTAGACAGGTACTCCTACGAGCAGTACTTC.

CDR3 loop: CASSLVRGNSPLHF. DNA of the CDR3: TGTGCCAGCAGCTTAGTCCGAGGGAATTCACCCCTCCACTTT. The J gene is TRBJ1-6, the V gene TRBV7-2; D is unclear. This CDR3 comprises 14 residues. Per germline, CDR1 SGHTA and CDR2 FQGNSA. Trimming left V 1 base short and J 7 bases short, with 8 bases between.

This sequence joins TRBV5-8 and TRBJ1-1; D possibly corresponds to TRBD1 (5 bases). Trimming removed 1 base at V and 0 bases at J, with 13 bases between. Germline CDR1 SGHTS, CDR2 YDEGEE. The CDR3 runs 16 residues. The CDR3 protein is CASSLYIGGVNTEAFF. CDR3 in DNA: TGTGCCAGCAGCTTGTATATCGGGGGGGTGAACACTGAAGCTTTCTTT.

The V gene is TRBV15, the J gene TRBJ1-1; D remains ambiguous. Germline V lookup: CDR1 LNHNV, CDR2 YYDKDF (reference sequence). CDR3 length: 14 amino acids. Trimming shortened V by 5 bases and J by 4 bases, and 14 bases separated the two germline ends. CDR3 nucleotide sequence: TGTGCCACCAGCGTTACTATGGTCCTCACTGAAGCTTTCTTT. It is translated as CATSVTMVLTEAFF.

The chain uses TRBV27 and TRBJ1-2, with a weak D call TRBD1 (6 bases). CDR3 length equals 14 residues. Germline values: CDR1 MNHEY, CDR2 SMNVEV (reference sequence). V shed 3 bases and J shed 8 bases, with 16 bases lying between them. CDR3 nucleotides: TGTGCCAGCAGTTTTCGACAGGCGTATGAAGGCTACACCTTC. It is translated as CASSFRQAYEGYTF.

This sequence joins TRBV5-5 and TRBJ2-4; 7 positions agree with TRBD2. Per the germline V gene, CDR1 is SGHKS and CDR2 is YYEKEE (reference sequence). Trimming removed 5 bases from V and 11 bases from J; junction bases left unmatched: 10. The CDR3 is 13 residues long. The CDR3: CASRGAGATVQYF. CDR3 DNA: TGTGCCAGCAGAGGGGCGGGAGCGACGGTTCAGTACTTC.

The rearrangement joins TRBV5-1 to TRBJ1-4; the D gene is possibly TRBD1 (5 bases). This CDR3 contains 16 residues. V was trimmed by 4 bases and J by 0 bases, leaving 13 bases between them. The germline gives CDR1 SGHRS, CDR2 YFSETQ. In DNA, the CDR3 is TGCGCCAGCAGCCGTACAGACAGATCAACTAATGAAAAACTGTTTTTT. Its protein is CASSRTDRSTNEKLFF.

V usage is TRBV28 and J usage is TRBJ1-1; tentative D call: TRBD1 (5 bases). The CDR3 runs 15 residues. Between the trimmed V and J ends, which lost 5 bases and 1 base, there was a span of 14 bases. Germline values: CDR1 MDHEN, CDR2 SYDVKM. In nucleotides, the CDR3 is TGTGCCAGCAGTCTGCGGGCGGGACCGAACACTGAAGCTTTCTTT. Translated, it gives CASSLRAGPNTEAFF.

This rearrangement joins TRBV5-1 to TRBJ2-7, with a weak D call TRBD2 (6 bases). The germline V gene has CDR1 SGHRS and CDR2 YFSETQ. The CDR3 runs 14 residues. Trimming left V 4 bases short and J 0 bases short, with 11 bases between. The CDR3 nucleotides are TGCGCCAGCAGCCCAGGAGGGAGCTCCTACGAGCAGTACTTC. Translation gives CASSPGGSSYEQYF.

The chain is built from TRBV15 and TRBJ1-1; TRBD1 might be the D (6 bases). CDR1 LNHNV and CDR2 YYDKDF come from the germline V gene (reference sequence). V lost 0 bases and J lost 6, with 14 bases in between. This CDR3 is built from 15 residues. CDR3 in DNA: TGTGCCACCAGCAGAGATCAATTGGGACAATCTGAAGCTTTCTTT. Residues: CATSRDQLGQSEAFF. The whole variable domain, filled in from reference TRBV15 and TRBJ1-1, reads DAMVIQNPRYQVTQFGKPVTLSCSQTLNHNVMYWYQQKSSQAPKLLFHYYDKDFNNEADTPDNFQSRRPNTSFCFLDIRSPGLGDTAMYLCATSRDQLGQSEAFFGQGTRLTVV.

J is TRBJ2-2 and V is TRBV9; 10 nucleotides align to TRBD2. CDR3 length: 17 amino acids. Losses at the gene ends were 3 bases for V and 6 bases for J; bases not matched to a gene: 11. Germline CDR1 SGDLS, CDR2 YYNGEE. DNA of the CDR3: TGTGCCAGCAGCGCCGGGCTAGCGGGGGCGAGTCCCGGGGAGCTGTTTTTT. Translating gives CASSAGLAGASPGELFF.

The V and J genes are TRBV7-3 and TRBJ1-1, with D uncertain. V shed 5 bases and J shed 3 bases, with 16 bases lying between them. The germline CDR1 and CDR2 sequences are SGHTA and FQGTGA. The CDR3 has 15 residues. DNA for the CDR3: TGTGCCAGCAGCCCCGGGTTGCAGCGGGACACTGAAGCTTTCTTT. It encodes CASSPGLQRDTEAFF. Based on the CDR3 plus reference TRBV7-3 and TRBJ1-1, the full variable domain is GAGVSQTPSNKVTEKGKYVELRCDPISGHTALYWYRQSLGQGPEFLIYFQGTGAADDSGLPNDRFFAVRPEGSVSTLKIQRTERGDSAVYLCASSPGLQRDTEAFFGQGTRLTVV.

This chain connects TRBV18 to TRBJ2-6; D is undetermined. The CDR3 has 16 amino acids. CDR1 and CDR2 (germline): KGHSH, LQKENI. V lost 4 bases to trimming and J lost 0 bases, with 10 bases between them. The CDR3 DNA sequence: TGTGCCAGCTCACTTCGATCCGGCTCTGGGGCCAACGTCCTGACTTTC. Translation: CASSLRSGSGANVLTF.

About this clone itself: The sample contains more than one DNA sequence encoding this CDR3. The chain joins TRBV5-1 to TRBJ2-5; no clear D gene. This CDR3 is built from 13 residues. The V gene's germline CDR1 is SGHRS and CDR2 YFSETQ. V lost 0 bases to trimming and J lost 2 bases, with 5 bases between them. As DNA, the CDR3 is TGCGCCAGCAGCTTGGGACTGCAAGAGACCCAGTACTTC. Translated: CASSLGLQETQYF.

The rearrangement uses TRBV27 and TRBJ1-3, with D possibly TRBD1 on 5 matching bases. The ends were cut back, 3 bases at V and 2 bases at J, with 8 bases in the middle. The CDR3 consists of 14 residues. Germline CDR1 and CDR2: MNHEY and SMNVEV (reference sequence). CDR3 amino acids: CASSFRGPGNTIYF. The CDR3 DNA reads as TGTGCCAGCAGTTTTAGGGGTCCTGGAAACACCATATATTTT.

This clone has a handful of counts. Within the sample, other DNA sequences also encode this same CDR3. CDR3 loop: CASSLGGSDSPLHF. DNA of the CDR3: TGTGCCAGCAGCTTAGGAGGGTCGGATTCACCCCTCCACTTT. This chain joins TRBV7-2 and TRBJ1-6; D unclear. Between the trimmed V and J ends, which lost 1 base and 8 bases, there was a span of 9 bases. The CDR3 contains 14 residues. Germline V gene data show CDR1 as SGHTA and CDR2 as FQGNSA.

The chain carries TRBV18 and TRBJ2-1, with 10 positions matching TRBD2. The length of the CDR3 is 15 residues. With V trimmed by 6 bases and J by 8 bases, 10 bases remained unmatched. Per the germline V gene, CDR1 is KGHSH and CDR2 is LQKENI. As DNA, the CDR3 is TGTGCCAGCTCTAGGGCTAGCGGGAGTTCGGATGAGCAGTTCTTC. Protein: CASSRASGSSDEQFF.

A note on this clone: The germline gene is not matched at one end of the junction; a read error may be the cause. V gene TRBV19 combines with J gene TRBJ2-1; 8 positions match TRBD2. CDR3 length: 14 amino acids. Germline V gene sequence: CDR1 LNHDA, CDR2 SQIVND (reference sequence). CDR3 DNA sequence: TGTGTCAGTAGGCCTCTCGGGACTAGTTATGAGCAGTTCTTC. Protein product: CVSRPLGTSYEQFF.

V usage is TRBV7-2 and J usage is TRBJ2-1; D possibly corresponds to TRBD2 (6 bases). V lost 4 bases and J lost 7, with 17 bases in between. The CDR3 runs to 15 residues. Germline lookup yields CDR1 SGHTA and CDR2 FQGNSA. CDR3 region: CASSSSSDFGNEQFF. CDR3 DNA sequence: TGTGCCAGCAGCTCCTCTAGCGATTTCGGGAATGAGCAGTTCTTC.

V gene TRBV29-1 combines with J gene TRBJ1-3; no reliable D call. Deletions cut 3 bases from V and 0 bases from J, with 3 bases between. This CDR3 region has 12 residues. CDR1 is SQVTM and CDR2 is ANQGSEA in the germline V gene. CDR3 bases: TGCAGCGTTGATCTCTCTGGAAACACCATATATTTT. Protein: CSVDLSGNTIYF. Full variable domain (remainder filled in from reference TRBV29-1 and TRBJ1-3): SAVISQKPSRDICQRGTSLTIQCQVDSQVTMMFWYRQQPGQSLTLIATANQGSEATYESGFVIDKFPISRPNLTFSTLTVSNMSPEDSSIYLCSVDLSGNTIYFGEGSWLTVV.